One and the same sample provided the 13 T cell receptor beta chains below, sequenced in a study of T-cell memory formation after mild COVID-19. MiXCR, applied by TCRdb to the 5' RACE reads, yields one record per CDR3 protein. Found here are approximately 500,000 distinct CDR3 sequences, approximately 23% of them singletons; the top ten hold about 12%. Material for sequencing was PBMCs or a T cell subset sorted from them (not recorded which). Receptors originate from an adult woman who had mild COVID-19 (a few samples of this study predate the infection). Cell type and time point are not known.

In this sample, this clonotype turned up a few times. The V call is TRBV20-1, the J call TRBJ2-7; possibly TRBD1 or TRBD2 for D (5 bases each). Germline-derived CDR1 and CDR2 are DFQATT and SNEGSKA (reference sequence). This CDR3 is 13 amino acids long. The CDR3 protein is CSGGQGKSYEQYF. In DNA, the CDR3 is TGCAGCGGCGGGCAGGGAAAGTCCTACGAGCAGTACTTC.

This clonotype has just a few counts. The chain uses TRBV7-2 and TRBJ2-1, with 10 bases matching TRBD2. The CDR3 sequence is 20 residues long. V shed 0 bases, J shed 4 bases, and the junction held 15 bases outside the gene matches. Germline V gene data show CDR1 as SGHTA and CDR2 as FQGNSA. The CDR3 DNA reads as TGTGCCAGCAGCTTAGCTCGGTCAGCGGGGGGGACCCTCGGGTACAATGAGCAGTTCTTC. Translating gives CASSLARSAGGTLGYNEQFF.

The rearrangement links TRBV12-3 or TRBV12-4 to TRBJ1-1; no definite D call. The CDR3 has 14 amino acids. V was trimmed by 7 bases and J by 4 bases, leaving 16 bases between them. CDR3: CASIGRGWSTEAFF. CDR3 nucleotide sequence: TGTGCCAGCATCGGCCGCGGGTGGAGCACTGAAGCTTTCTTT.

The chain couples TRBV12-3 or TRBV12-4 to TRBJ2-7, with 8 bases matching TRBD1. Germline trimming cut 7 bases from V and 2 bases from J; bases unmatched to any gene: 7. The CDR3 length is 14 residues. In DNA, the CDR3 is TGTGCCAGCACCGTCGGGACAGGCCCCTACGAGCAGTACTTC. Its protein is CASTVGTGPYEQYF.

The rearrangement joins TRBV20-1 to TRBJ1-1; tentative D call: TRBD1 (6 bases). The CDR3 is made up of 12 amino acids. The V end lost 5 bases, the J end lost 4 bases, and 11 bases lay between the germline ends. Germline values: CDR1 DFQATT, CDR2 SNEGSKA (reference sequence). The CDR3 protein is CSAGTWVTEAFF. CDR3 nucleotides: TGCAGTGCTGGGACATGGGTCACTGAAGCTTTCTTT.

This clonotype was counted between two and nine times. The gene calls are TRBV18 and TRBJ2-7, with TRBD2 matching 15 bases. V was pared by 3 bases and J by 4 bases, with 4 bases of the junction left unmatched. Germline assignment: CDR1 KGHSH and CDR2 LQKENI. The CDR3 runs to 16 residues. The CDR3 coding sequence is TGTGCCAGCTCACCGACCGGGACTAGCGGGAGGTACGAGCAGTACTTC. Translation gives CASSPTGTSGRYEQYF.

This clonotype has just a few counts. This CDR3 fails to terminate in the conserved phenylalanine or tryptophan, so it likely reflects a read error. The DNA is omitted, as the CDR3 cannot be located on it reliably, and the CDR3 follows TCRdb's listing. This chain uses TRBV21-1 with TRBJ2-1; whether TRBD2, the table's D call, matches the DNA was not checked. TRBV21-1 represents a pseudogene. The CDR3 length equals 12 residues, ends included. CDR3 residues: CASSRGAEGSKV.

V is TRBV5-5 and J is TRBJ2-2; 7 bases are a match to TRBD1. The CDR3 has 16 amino acids. Trimming took 4 bases from V and 7 from J; bases not matched to a gene: 13. CDR1 and CDR2 from the germline V gene are SGHKS and YYEKEE (reference sequence). This chain's CDR3 is CASSPQTGVLDGELFF. The DNA of the CDR3 is TGTGCCAGCAGCCCGCAAACAGGGGTTTTGGACGGGGAGCTGTTTTTT.

Only a few counts were recorded for this clonotype. The chain has TRBV15 and TRBJ2-7; D gene uncertain. CDR3 size: 13 residues. CDR1 is LNHNV, CDR2 YYDKDF, per germline (reference sequence). Trimming left V 5 bases short and J 6 bases short, with 14 bases between. The CDR3 DNA sequence: TGTGCCACCAGCTCGTATGGGGTAATCGAGCAGTACTTC. Its translation is CATSSYGVIEQYF.

The sample holds a few counts of this clonotype. The J gene is TRBJ1-3, the V gene TRBV14; no firm D call. The CDR3 totals 16 residues. From germline, CDR1 is SGHDN and CDR2 FVKESK. Deletions cut 3 bases from V and 0 bases from J, with 12 bases between. The CDR3 sequence: CASSQIQVFSGNTIYF. For the CDR3, the DNA is TGTGCCAGCAGCCAGATTCAGGTCTTCTCTGGAAACACCATATATTTT.

J is TRBJ2-5 and V is TRBV15; D unclear. The germline gives CDR1 LNHNV, CDR2 YYDKDF (reference sequence). V was clipped by 0 bases and J by 1 base, with 9 bases between them. This CDR3 spans 15 amino acids. CDR3 residues: CATSRDPQSQETQYF. CDR3 bases: TGTGCCACCAGCAGAGATCCCCAGAGCCAAGAGACCCAGTACTTC.

This chain's CDR3 is CAISESLGDEQFF. For the CDR3, the DNA is TGTGCCATCAGTGAGTCGCTGGGGGATGAGCAGTTCTTC. The rearrangement links TRBV10-3 to TRBJ2-1; either TRBD1 or TRBD2 may supply D (5 bases each). This CDR3 has 13 residues. The V end lost 0 bases, the J end lost 8 bases, and 8 bases lay between the germline ends. The V gene's germline CDR1 is ENHRY and CDR2 SYGVKD.

This chain connects TRBV6-5 to TRBJ2-7; 10 bases are a match to TRBD2. The germline V gene encodes CDR1 MNHEY and CDR2 SVGAGI. The V segment lost 2 bases and the J segment 2 bases; nucleotides outside the gene matches: 3. The CDR3 covers 15 residues. The CDR3 region has the DNA TGTGCCAGCAGTTACGGACTAGCGGTCACCTACGAGCAGTACTTC. It codes for CASSYGLAVTYEQYF.